These 8 T cell receptor beta chains were sequenced from one sample in a study of tumor-infiltrating lymphocytes in oesophageal squamous cell carcinoma. From the PCR reads, TCRdb called clonotypes with MiXCR, one entry per CDR3 protein. The sample has about 12,000 distinct CDR3 sequences, 45% to 55% seen once. What was sequenced was normal esophageal tissue next to the tumor. These receptors originate from a male donor with esophageal squamous cell carcinoma.

This chain connects TRBV5-1 to TRBJ2-7; D is possibly TRBD2 (5 bases). CDR1 SGHRS and CDR2 YFSETQ come from the germline V gene. Trimming took 2 bases from V and 7 from J, leaving 10 bases between them. This CDR3 comprises 12 residues. The CDR3 DNA reads as TGCGCCAGCAGCTTTACTAGTTATGAGCAGTACTTC. It translates to CASSFTSYEQYF.

The genes are TRBV7-8 and TRBJ1-5; unclear D gene. Per the germline V gene, CDR1 is SGHVS and CDR2 is FQNEAQ. The V end lost 2 bases, the J end lost 1 base, and 12 bases lay between the germline ends. The CDR3 has 16 amino acids. CDR3 protein: CASSLRRDTSNQPQHF. The CDR3 DNA is TGTGCCAGCAGCTTAAGGAGGGATACGAGCAATCAGCCCCAGCATTTT. Supplemented by reference TRBV7-8 and TRBJ1-5, the full variable domain reads GAGVSQSPRYKVAKRGQDVALRCDPISGHVSLFWYQQALGQGPEFLTYFQNEAQLDKSGLPSDRFFAERPEGSVSTLKIQRTQQEDSAVYLCASSLRRDTSNQPQHFGDGTRLSIL.

The chain uses TRBV7-2 and TRBJ2-7; 9 bases map to TRBD1. Near its end, the DNA agrees better with TRBJ2-1, so the J call may be wrong. Germline V lookup: CDR1 SGHTA, CDR2 FQGNSA. This CDR3 has 18 residues. The CDR3 DNA reads TGTGCCAGCAGCCCCGTCCCGGGACAGGGTTGGGCATACAATGAGCAGTTCTTC. Protein sequence: CASSPVPGQGWAYNEQFF.

By frequency in the sample, this clonotype is large. The junction departs from germline at one end; a sequencing error may be responsible. This chain links TRBV7-7 with TRBJ2-1, with 12 nucleotides matching TRBD2. The germline V gene has CDR1 SSHAT and CDR2 FNYEAQ (reference sequence). This CDR3 spans 15 amino acids. The CDR3 DNA reads as TGTGCTAGCAGCCCGACTAGCGGGGGTTACAATGAGCAGTTCTTC. Encoded protein: CASSPTSGGYNEQFF.

This chain links TRBV11-2 with TRBJ1-2, with 9 bases aligning to TRBD1. This CDR3 region has 15 residues. Trimming at V came to 1 base and at J to 4 bases, leaving 4 bases not matched to a gene. CDR1 and CDR2 (germline): SGHAT, FQNNGV. CDR3 bases: TGTGCCAGCAGCTTAGGGGGACAGGGTGGCTATGGCTACACCTTC. Translation gives CASSLGGQGGYGYTF.

The chain recombines TRBV12-3 or TRBV12-4 with TRBJ2-2, with 16 bases fitting TRBD2. The CDR3 has 19 residues. V lost 6 bases to trimming and J lost 1 base; unmatched junction nucleotides: 8. CDR3 sequence: CASSPGTSGRARNTGELFF. The CDR3 DNA reads as TGTGCCAGCAGCCCAGGGACTAGCGGGAGGGCCCGGAACACCGGGGAGCTGTTTTTT.

This clonotype was observed a handful of times. This chain links TRBV7-8 with TRBJ1-1, with TRBD1 identical over 8 bases. J gave up 1 base and V 5 bases, and 3 bases lay outside the gene matches. Germline loops: CDR1 SGHVS, CDR2 FQNEAQ. The CDR3 extends over 14 amino acids. CDR3 in amino acids: CASSTDRGNTEAFF. In DNA, the CDR3 is TGTGCCAGCAGCACAGACAGGGGGAACACTGAAGCTTTCTTT.

This clonotype was recorded a few times. The chain has TRBV28 and TRBJ1-1; D is possibly TRBD1 (6 bases). V was shortened by 1 base and J by 4 bases, with 19 bases between the two germline ends. The CDR3 has 17 residues. CDR1 MDHEN and CDR2 SYDVKM come from the germline V gene. Here the CDR3 DNA reads TGTGCCAGCAGTTTATTCCCCCAGGGGTCGGGGAGCACTGAAGCTTTCTTT. This encodes CASSLFPQGSGSTEAFF.